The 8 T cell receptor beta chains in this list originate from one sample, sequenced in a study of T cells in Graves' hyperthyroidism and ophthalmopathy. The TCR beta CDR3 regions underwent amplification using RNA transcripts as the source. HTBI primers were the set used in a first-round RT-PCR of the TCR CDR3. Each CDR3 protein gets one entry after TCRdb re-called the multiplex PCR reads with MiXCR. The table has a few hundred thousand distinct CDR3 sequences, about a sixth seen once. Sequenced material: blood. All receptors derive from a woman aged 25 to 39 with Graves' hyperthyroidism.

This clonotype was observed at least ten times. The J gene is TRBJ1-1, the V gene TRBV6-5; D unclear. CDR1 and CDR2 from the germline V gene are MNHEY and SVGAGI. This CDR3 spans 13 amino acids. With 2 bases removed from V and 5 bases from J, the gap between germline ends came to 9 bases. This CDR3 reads CASSYRGETEAFF. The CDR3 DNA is TGTGCCAGCAGTTACCGCGGGGAGACTGAAGCTTTCTTT.

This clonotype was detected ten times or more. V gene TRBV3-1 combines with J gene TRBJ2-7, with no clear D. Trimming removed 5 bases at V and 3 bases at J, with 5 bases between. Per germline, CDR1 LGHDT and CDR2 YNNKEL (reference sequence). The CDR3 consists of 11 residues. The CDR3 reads CASSSIYEQYF. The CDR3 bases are TGTGCCAGCAGCTCCATCTACGAGCAGTACTTC.

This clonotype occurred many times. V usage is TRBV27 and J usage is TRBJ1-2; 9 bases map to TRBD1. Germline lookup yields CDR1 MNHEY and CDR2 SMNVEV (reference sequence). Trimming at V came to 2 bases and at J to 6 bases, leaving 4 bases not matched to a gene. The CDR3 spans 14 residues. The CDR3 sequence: CASSLRGTGNGYTF. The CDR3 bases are TGTGCCAGCAGTTTACGCGGGACAGGGAATGGCTACACCTTC.

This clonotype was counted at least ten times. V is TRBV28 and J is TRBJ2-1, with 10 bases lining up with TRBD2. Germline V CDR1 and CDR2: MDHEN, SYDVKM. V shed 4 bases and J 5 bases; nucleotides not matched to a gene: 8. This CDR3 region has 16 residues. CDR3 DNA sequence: TGTGCCAGCAGTTGGATTAGCGGGAGGAGACACAATGAGCAGTTCTTC. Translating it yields CASSWISGRRHNEQFF.

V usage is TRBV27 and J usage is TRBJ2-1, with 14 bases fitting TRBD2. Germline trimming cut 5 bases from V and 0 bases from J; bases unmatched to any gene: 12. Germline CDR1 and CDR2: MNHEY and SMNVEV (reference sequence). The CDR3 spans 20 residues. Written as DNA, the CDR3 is TGTGCCAGCAGTGGGGGGACTAGCGGGAGTTTATGGAGCTCCTACAATGAGCAGTTCTTC. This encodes CASSGGTSGSLWSSYNEQFF.

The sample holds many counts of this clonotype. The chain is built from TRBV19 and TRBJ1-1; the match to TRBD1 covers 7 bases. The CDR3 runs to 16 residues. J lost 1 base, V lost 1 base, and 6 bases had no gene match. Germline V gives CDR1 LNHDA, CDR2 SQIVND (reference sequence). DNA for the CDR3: TGTGCCAGTAGTATAGGACGGGACAGAGCGAACACTGAAGCTTTCTTT. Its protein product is CASSIGRDRANTEAFF.

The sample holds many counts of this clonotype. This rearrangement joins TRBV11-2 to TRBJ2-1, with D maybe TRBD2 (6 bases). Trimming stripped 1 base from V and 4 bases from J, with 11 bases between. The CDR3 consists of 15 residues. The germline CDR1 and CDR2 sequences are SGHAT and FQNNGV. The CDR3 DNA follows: TGTGCCAGCAGCTTAGGGCCTAGCGAGTACAATGAGCAGTTCTTC. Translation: CASSLGPSEYNEQFF.

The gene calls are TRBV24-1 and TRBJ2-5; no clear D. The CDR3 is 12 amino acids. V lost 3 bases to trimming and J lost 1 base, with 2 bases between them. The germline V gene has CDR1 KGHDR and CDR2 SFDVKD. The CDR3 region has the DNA TGTGCCACCAGTGATCCCCAAGAGACCCAGTACTTC. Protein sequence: CATSDPQETQYF.